This T cell receptor beta chain was captured in a study of blood T cell repertoires in COVID-19. Study at large: Specimens from acute and convalescent COVID-19 originated in the United States, Italy and Spain.

As handled by the study authors: Estimation of nucleated cell counts relied on the amplification of reference gene primers. Libraries were prepared by immunoSEQ multiplex PCR; TCRdb keeps only in-frame clonotypes and omits some of them. V and J calls and clone size are copied from that table; D and trimming were computed from the DNA. The sample yields under 75,000 clones, 65% to 80% seen once. V lost 9 bases, J lost 0 bases, and 5 bases stayed unmatched. Germline-derived CDR1 and CDR2 are MGHDK and SYGVNS. CDR3 length: 16 residues. This TCR came from a woman between 70 and 85 years old with acute or convalescent COVID-19. The sequencing input was peripheral blood. The chain is built from TRBV25-1 and TRBJ2-1; 13 bases match TRBD2. The CDR3 coding sequence is TGTGCCAGTCGGACTAGCGGGGGCCCCTCCTACAATGAGCAGTTCTTC. This sequence encodes CASRTSGGPSYNEQFF. Drawing the rest from reference TRBV25-1 and TRBJ2-1, the complete variable domain is EADIYQTPRYLVIGTGKKITLECSQTMGHDKMYWYQQDPGMELHLIHYSYGVNSTEKGDLSSESTVSRIRTEHFPLTLESARPSHTSQYLCASRTSGGPSYNEQFFGPGTRLTVL.